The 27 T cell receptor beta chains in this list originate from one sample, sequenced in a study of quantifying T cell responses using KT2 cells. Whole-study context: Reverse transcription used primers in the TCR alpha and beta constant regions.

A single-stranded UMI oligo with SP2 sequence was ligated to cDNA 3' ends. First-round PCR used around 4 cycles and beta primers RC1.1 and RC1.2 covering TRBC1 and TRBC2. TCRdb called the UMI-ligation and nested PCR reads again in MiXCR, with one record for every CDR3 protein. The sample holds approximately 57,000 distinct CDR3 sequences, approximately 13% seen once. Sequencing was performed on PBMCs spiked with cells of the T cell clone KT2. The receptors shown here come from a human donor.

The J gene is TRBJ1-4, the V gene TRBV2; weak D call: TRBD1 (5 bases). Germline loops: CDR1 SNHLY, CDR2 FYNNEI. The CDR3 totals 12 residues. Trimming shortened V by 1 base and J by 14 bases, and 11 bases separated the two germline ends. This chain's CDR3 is CASSEGGEGLFF. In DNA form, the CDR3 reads TGTGCCAGCAGTGAAGGGGGGGAAGGCCTGTTTTTT.

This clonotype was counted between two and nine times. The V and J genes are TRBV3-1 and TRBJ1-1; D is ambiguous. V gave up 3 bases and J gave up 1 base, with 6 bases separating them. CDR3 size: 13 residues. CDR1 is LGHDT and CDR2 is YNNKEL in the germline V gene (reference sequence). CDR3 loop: CASSHGENTEAFF. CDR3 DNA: TGTGCCAGCAGCCACGGCGAGAACACTGAAGCTTTCTTT.

The CDR3 DNA is TGTGCCAGCAGGAGAGCGGGAGGATCATACAATGAGCAGTTCTTC. It yields the protein CASRRAGGSYNEQFF. This rearrangement joins TRBV12-3 or TRBV12-4 to TRBJ2-1; TRBD2 matches at 9 bases. V dropped 6 bases and J dropped 4; count of bases not matched to a gene: 7. This CDR3 has 15 amino acids.

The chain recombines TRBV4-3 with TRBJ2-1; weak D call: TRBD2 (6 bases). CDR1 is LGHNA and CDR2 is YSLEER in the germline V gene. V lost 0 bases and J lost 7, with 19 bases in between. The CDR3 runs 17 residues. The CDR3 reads CASSQDRVVSGINEQFF. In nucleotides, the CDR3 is TGCGCCAGCAGCCAAGATCGGGTGGTTAGCGGAATAAATGAGCAGTTCTTC.

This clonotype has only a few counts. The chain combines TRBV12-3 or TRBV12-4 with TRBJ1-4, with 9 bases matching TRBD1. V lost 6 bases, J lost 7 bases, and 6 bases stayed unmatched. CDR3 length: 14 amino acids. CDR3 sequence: CASSWTGVGEKLFF. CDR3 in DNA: TGTGCCAGCAGCTGGACAGGGGTTGGTGAAAAACTGTTTTTT.

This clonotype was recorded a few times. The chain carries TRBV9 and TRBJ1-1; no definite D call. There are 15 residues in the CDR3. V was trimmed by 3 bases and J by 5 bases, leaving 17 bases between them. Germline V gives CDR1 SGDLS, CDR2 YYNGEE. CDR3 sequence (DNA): TGTGCCAGCAGCGGAGGAGTCCGTGCTGGGACTGAAGCTTTCTTT. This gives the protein CASSGGVRAGTEAFF.

The CDR3 reads CASSARVNTEAFF. In DNA, the CDR3 is TGTGCCAGCAGCGCCAGGGTGAACACTGAAGCTTTCTTT. The V gene is TRBV6-1, the J gene TRBJ1-1; D perhaps matches TRBD1 (5 bases). Trimming took off 6 bases at V and 0 bases at J, with 8 bases between the two ends. Germline V CDR1 and CDR2: MNHNS, SASEGT. This CDR3 comprises 13 residues.

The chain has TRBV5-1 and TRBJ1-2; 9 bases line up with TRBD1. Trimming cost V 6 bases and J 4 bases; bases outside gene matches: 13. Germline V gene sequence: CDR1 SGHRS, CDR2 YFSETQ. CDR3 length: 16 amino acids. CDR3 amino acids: CASNKETGGSSYGYTF. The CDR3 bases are TGCGCCAGCAATAAGGAGACAGGGGGTTCTTCCTATGGCTACACCTTC.

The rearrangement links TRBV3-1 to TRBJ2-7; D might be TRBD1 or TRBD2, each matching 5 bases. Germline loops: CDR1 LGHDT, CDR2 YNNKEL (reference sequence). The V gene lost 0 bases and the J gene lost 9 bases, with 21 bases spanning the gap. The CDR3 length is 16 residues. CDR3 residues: CASSQDLGAGPRMQYF. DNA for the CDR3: TGTGCCAGCAGCCAAGATCTCGGGGCAGGGCCTAGGATGCAGTACTTC.

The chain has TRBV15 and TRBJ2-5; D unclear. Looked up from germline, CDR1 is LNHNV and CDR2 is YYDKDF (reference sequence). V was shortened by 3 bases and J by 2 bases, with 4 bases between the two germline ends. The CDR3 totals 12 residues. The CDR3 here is CATSSIQETQYF. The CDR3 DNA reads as TGTGCCACCAGCAGTATTCAAGAGACCCAGTACTTC.

CDR3 bases: TGCGCCAGCAGTGAAGAGAACAAGCAGTACTTC. Translation: CASSEENKQYF. The V call is TRBV10-2, the J call TRBJ2-7; D uncertain. CDR3 length: 11 amino acids. Germline V gene lookup returns CDR1 WSHSY and CDR2 SAAADI. The V end lost 3 bases, the J end lost 8 bases, and 8 bases lay between the germline ends.

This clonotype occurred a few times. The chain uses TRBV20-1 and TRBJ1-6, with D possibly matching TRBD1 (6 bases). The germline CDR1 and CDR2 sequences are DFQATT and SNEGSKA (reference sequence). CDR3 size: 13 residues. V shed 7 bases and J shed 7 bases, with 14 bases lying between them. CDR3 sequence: CSVMDSTNSPLHF. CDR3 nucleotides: TGCAGTGTTATGGACAGCACGAATTCACCCCTCCACTTT.

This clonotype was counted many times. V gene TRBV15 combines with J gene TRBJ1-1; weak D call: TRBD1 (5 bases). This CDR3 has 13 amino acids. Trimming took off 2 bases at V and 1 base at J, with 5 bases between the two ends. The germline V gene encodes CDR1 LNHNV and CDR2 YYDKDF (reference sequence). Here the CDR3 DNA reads TGTGCCACCAGCAGACAGGGGAACACTGAAGCTTTCTTT. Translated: CATSRQGNTEAFF. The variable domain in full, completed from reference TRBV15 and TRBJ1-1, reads DAMVIQNPRYQVTQFGKPVTLSCSQTLNHNVMYWYQQKSSQAPKLLFHYYDKDFNNEADTPDNFQSRRPNTSFCFLDIRSPGLGDTAMYLCATSRQGNTEAFFGQGTRLTVV.

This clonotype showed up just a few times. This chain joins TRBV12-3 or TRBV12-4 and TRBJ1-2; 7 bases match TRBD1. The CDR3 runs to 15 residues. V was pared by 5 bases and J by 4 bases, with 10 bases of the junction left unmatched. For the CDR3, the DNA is TGTGCCAGCAGTCCAGAGGGACAGCGGTCCTATGGCTACACCTTC. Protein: CASSPEGQRSYGYTF.

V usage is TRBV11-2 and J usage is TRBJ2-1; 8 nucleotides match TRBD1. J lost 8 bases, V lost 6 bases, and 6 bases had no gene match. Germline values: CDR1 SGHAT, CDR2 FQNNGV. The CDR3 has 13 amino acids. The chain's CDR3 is CASSSLRGHEQFF. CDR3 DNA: TGTGCCAGCAGTTCACTCAGGGGGCATGAGCAGTTCTTC.

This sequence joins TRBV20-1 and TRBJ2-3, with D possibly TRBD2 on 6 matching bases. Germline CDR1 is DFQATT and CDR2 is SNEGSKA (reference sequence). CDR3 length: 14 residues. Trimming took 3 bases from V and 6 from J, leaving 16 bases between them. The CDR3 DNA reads TGCAGTGCTAGGGCCCCTCTGGGGGGTGATACGCAGTATTTT. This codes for CSARAPLGGDTQYF.

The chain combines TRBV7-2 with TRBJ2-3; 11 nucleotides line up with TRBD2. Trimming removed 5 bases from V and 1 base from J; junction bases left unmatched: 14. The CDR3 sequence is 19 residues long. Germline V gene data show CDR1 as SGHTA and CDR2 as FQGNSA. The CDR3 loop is CASSPLIAGGPPGTDTQYF. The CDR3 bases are TGTGCCAGCAGCCCCCTCATAGCGGGAGGGCCTCCGGGCACAGATACGCAGTATTTT. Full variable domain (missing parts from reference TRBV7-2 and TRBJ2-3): GAGVSQSPSNKVTEKGKDVELRCDPISGHTALYWYRQSLGQGLEFLIYFQGNSAPDKSGLPSDRFSAERTGGSVSTLTIQRTQQEDSAVYLCASSPLIAGGPPGTDTQYFGPGTRLTVL.

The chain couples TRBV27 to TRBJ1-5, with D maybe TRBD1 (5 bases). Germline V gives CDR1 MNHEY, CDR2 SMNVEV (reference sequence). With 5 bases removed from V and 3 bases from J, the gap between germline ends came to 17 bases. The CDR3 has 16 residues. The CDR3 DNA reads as TGTGCCAGCAGTCCGTACCGACAGTTATACAATCAGCCCCAGCATTTT. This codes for CASSPYRQLYNQPQHF.

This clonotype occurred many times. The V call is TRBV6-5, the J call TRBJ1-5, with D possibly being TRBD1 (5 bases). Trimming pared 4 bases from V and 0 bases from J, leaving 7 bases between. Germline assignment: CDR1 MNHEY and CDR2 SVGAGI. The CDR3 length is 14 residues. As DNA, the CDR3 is TGTGCCAGCAGTTCAGGGTATAGCAATCAGCCCCAGCATTTT. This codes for CASSSGYSNQPQHF.

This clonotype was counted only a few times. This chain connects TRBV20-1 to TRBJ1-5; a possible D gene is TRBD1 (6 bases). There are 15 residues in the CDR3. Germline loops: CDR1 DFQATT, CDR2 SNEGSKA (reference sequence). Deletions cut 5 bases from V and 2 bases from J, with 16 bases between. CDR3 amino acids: CSAPRGRRGNQPQHF. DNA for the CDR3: TGCAGTGCTCCCAGGGGTCGGAGGGGCAATCAGCCCCAGCATTTT.

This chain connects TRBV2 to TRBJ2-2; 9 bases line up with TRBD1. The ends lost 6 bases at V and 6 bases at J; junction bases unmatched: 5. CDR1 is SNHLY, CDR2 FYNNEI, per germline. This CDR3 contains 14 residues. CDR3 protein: CASRGQGRAGELFF. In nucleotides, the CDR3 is TGTGCCAGCAGGGGACAGGGCAGGGCCGGGGAGCTGTTTTTT.

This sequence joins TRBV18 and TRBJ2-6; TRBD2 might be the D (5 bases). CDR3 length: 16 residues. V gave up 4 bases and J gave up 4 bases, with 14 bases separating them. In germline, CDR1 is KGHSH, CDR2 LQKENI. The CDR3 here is CASSRGEGSGANVLTF. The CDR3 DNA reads TGTGCCAGCTCACGGGGTGAGGGATCCGGGGCCAACGTCCTGACTTTC. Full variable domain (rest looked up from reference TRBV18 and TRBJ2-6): NAGVMQNPRHLVRRRGQEARLRCSPMKGHSHVYWYRQLPEEGLKFMVYLQKENIIDESGMPKERFSAEFPKEGPSILRIQQVVRGDSAAYFCASSRGEGSGANVLTFGAGSRLTVL.

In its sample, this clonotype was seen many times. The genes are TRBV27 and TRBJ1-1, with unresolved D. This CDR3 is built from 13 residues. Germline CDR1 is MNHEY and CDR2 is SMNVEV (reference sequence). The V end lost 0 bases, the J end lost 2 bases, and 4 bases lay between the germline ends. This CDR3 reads CASSLSRNTEAFF. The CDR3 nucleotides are TGTGCCAGCAGTTTATCGAGAAACACTGAAGCTTTCTTT.

CDR3 sequence reads: CASSSIAKQGTLAKNIQYF. The CDR3 DNA reads TGTGCCAGCAGCTCGATCGCGAAACAGGGGACACTAGCCAAAAACATTCAGTACTTC. This sequence joins TRBV11-3 and TRBJ2-4; 7 nucleotides agree with TRBD1. The V and J ends lost 4 bases and 0 bases, in that order; junction bases with no gene match: 15. The CDR3 contains 19 residues. Germline CDR1 reads SGHNT; CDR2 reads YENEEA. Supplemented by reference TRBV11-3 and TRBJ2-4, the full variable domain reads EAGVVQSPRYKIIEKKQPVAFWCNPISGHNTLYWYLQNLGQGPELLIRYENEEAVDDSQLPKDRFSAERLKGVDSTLKIQPAELGDSAVYLCASSSIAKQGTLAKNIQYFGAGTRLSVL.

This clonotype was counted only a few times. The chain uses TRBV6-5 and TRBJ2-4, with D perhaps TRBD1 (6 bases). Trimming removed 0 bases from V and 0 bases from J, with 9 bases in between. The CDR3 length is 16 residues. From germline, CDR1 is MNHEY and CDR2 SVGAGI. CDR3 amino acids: CASSYSQGRAKNIQYF. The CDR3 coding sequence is TGTGCCAGCAGTTACTCGCAGGGGAGAGCCAAAAACATTCAGTACTTC.

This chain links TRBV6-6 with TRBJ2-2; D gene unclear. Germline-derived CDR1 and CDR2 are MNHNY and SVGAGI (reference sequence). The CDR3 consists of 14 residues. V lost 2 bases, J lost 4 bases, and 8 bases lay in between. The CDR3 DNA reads TGTGCCAGCAGTTACCCGTCCGGCACCGGGGAGCTGTTTTTT. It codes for CASSYPSGTGELFF.

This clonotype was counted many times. CDR3 residues: CASSFGHTVSNQPQHF. The CDR3 region has the DNA TGTGCCAGCAGTTTCGGACATACAGTTAGCAATCAGCCCCAGCATTTT. V usage is TRBV6-5 and J usage is TRBJ1-5; D is perhaps TRBD1 (5 bases). Germline V lookup: CDR1 MNHEY, CDR2 SVGAGI. Trimming took 4 bases from V and 0 from J, leaving 13 bases between them. The CDR3 has 16 amino acids.